The clone carrying this T cell receptor beta chain was observed a few times. These data are taken from a study of identical twins. TCRdb analysed the 5' RACE reads with MiXCR anew, one entry per CDR3 protein. Of 450,000 or so distinct CDR3 sequences listed, 13% to 15% are singletons. The CDR3 has 14 amino acids. V gave up 5 bases and J gave up 2 bases, with 12 bases separating them. The V gene's germline CDR1 is MDHEN and CDR2 SYDVKM. These same data were also listed under a study on yellow fever vaccine responses in identical twins.

The source of this sequence is a young woman in good health. The chain combines TRBV28 with TRBJ1-1; possible D gene TRBD1, 5 bases. Sample: CD4+ T cells sorted from blood. Here the CDR3 reads CASSLGDLNTEAFF. CDR3 in DNA: TGTGCCAGCAGTCTAGGGGACTTAAACACTGAAGCTTTCTTT.